The following is a TCR beta chain sequence with its context. Its antigen is unknown. This sample is drawn from a study of cytomegalovirus exposure and HLA in healthy donors. Overall study results and limits: The study listed 164 cytomegalovirus-associated TCR beta chains.

Assay used: immunoSEQ multiplex PCR; TCRdb lists only in-frame clones, some missing. The sample records some 110,000 clones, approximately 90% being singletons. Separate from the 666-subject first cohort, the roughly 120-subject validation cohort was the one that the donors belonged to. The V end lost 6 bases, the J end lost 2 bases, and 17 bases lay between the germline ends. This CDR3 has 15 residues. CDR1 and CDR2 from the germline V gene are SEHNR and FQNEAQ (reference sequence). The sample was PBMCs. The rearrangement uses TRBV7-9 and TRBJ2-7; a weak D match, TRBD1 (5 bases). The TCR comes from a woman between 18 and 29 years old in good health and CMV-seropositive. The chain's CDR3 is CASSLFEPRAYEQYF. The CDR3 nucleotides are TGTGCCAGCAGTTTGTTTGAGCCCAGGGCCTACGAGCAGTACTTC.